This TCR beta chain was sequenced for a study of cytotoxic CD8 clonotypes in ibrutinib-treated CLL. Overall study: Mean per-sample yields comprised 255,043 productive templates and roughly 86,000 productive rearrangements.

As for this clone: What it recognizes is unknown.

This CDR3 has 15 residues. CDR1 and CDR2 from the germline V gene are SGDLS and YYNGEE. V lost 1 base to trimming and J lost 1 base, with 6 bases between them. The intended depth for sequencing was 1 in 200,000 to 1 in 1 million T cells. Assay used: immunoSEQ multiplex PCR; TCRdb lists only in-frame clones, some missing. The sample contains under 300,000 clones, around three quarters of which appear only once. Whole-study findings and limits: Clonality grew at ibrutinib response; at progression, it decreased back toward baseline. Clonality measured at baseline exceeded age-matched healthy donors, tracking circulating CD8+ T-cell counts.

The rearrangement uses TRBV9 and TRBJ2-6; maybe TRBD1 (6 bases). Here the sequenced sample was PBMCs, taken after 24 months of ibrutinib treatment. The TCR sequence derives from a human donor with chronic lymphocytic leukemia. The CDR3 protein is CASSVRGSGANVLTF. The CDR3, as DNA: TGTGCCAGCAGCGTAAGGGGGTCTGGGGCCAACGTCCTGACTTTC.